This T cell receptor (beta chain) was retrieved from a study of control samples from healthy donors and cancer patients. The table came from immunoSEQ multiplex PCR; TCRdb's copy has only in-frame clones and leaves some out. The profile covers nearly 200,000 clones, with about 91% appearing a single time and over 1.5% taken by the ten largest. The CDR3 spans 16 residues. Between the trimmed V and J ends, which lost 0 bases and 0 bases, there was a span of 9 bases. Germline V gene data show CDR1 as SGHRS and CDR2 as YFSETQ. This chain uses TRBV5-1 with TRBJ1-4; D is undetermined. This receptor was obtained from a young man in good health. The sequenced sample consisted of blood. Here the CDR3 reads CASSLERIATNEKLFF. The CDR3 bases are TGCGCCAGCAGCTTGGAAAGGATAGCAACTAATGAAAAACTGTTTTTT.